This T cell receptor beta chain appears in the sequencing data of a study of OX40 agonist ivuxolimab in advanced cancers. Overall study findings and caveats: In the 0.1-3.0 mg/kg groups, partial responders showed among the lowest expansion. There were also nonresponders showing low normalized T-cell clonal expansion.

As concerns this clone: Its antigen is currently unknown.

Germline V gives CDR1 ENHRY, CDR2 SYGVKD. With 4 bases removed from V and 5 bases from J, the gap between germline ends came to 17 bases. This CDR3 is 15 amino acids long. Generated by immunoSEQ multiplex PCR, the TCRdb table keeps only in-frame clones and is missing some. The sample includes fewer than 85,000 clones, 85% of them seen just once. The J gene is TRBJ1-1, the V gene TRBV10-3; D may be TRBD1 (6 bases). The sequence was obtained from an adult with an advanced solid tumor such as melanoma, head and neck, liver or kidney cancer. The starting material was CD4+ or CD8+ T cells sorted from blood, obtained in a trial of the OX40 agonist ivuxolimab. The CDR3 is CAISGPQDRETEAFF. In DNA, the CDR3 is TGTGCCATCAGTGGACCTCAGGACAGAGAAACTGAAGCTTTCTTT.